These T cell receptor beta chains were read from a single sample in a study of T cells after yellow fever vaccination. TCRdb reprocessed the 5' RACE reads via MiXCR and lists one record per CDR3 protein. The sample records roughly 74,000 distinct CDR3 sequences, more than 5.5% being singletons. The sample was CD8+ T cells sorted from PBMCs, taken more than 4 days after the first yellow fever vaccination. All receptors come from a man in his late teens or twenties who received the YFV17D yellow fever vaccine. CDR3s include the opening cysteine and the closing phenylalanine or tryptophan. The order of the fields is clone size, J gene, V gene, CDR3 protein. Part of the rows lack a size; the others show once, few, many or a class for expanded clones.

>-|TRBJ1-1|TRBV12-3/TRBV12-4
CASEGLATEAFF
>few|TRBJ1-2|TRBV7-9
CASSFDGGHYGYTF
>-|TRBJ2-3|TRBV5-1
CASSLTSGGPLDTQYF
>few|TRBJ2-5|TRBV7-9
CASSPRQGMVGETQYF
>few|TRBJ2-5|TRBV2
CASSEAWRGAGTQYF
>few|TRBJ2-3|TRBV5-1
CASRLAGGSDTQYF
>many|TRBJ1-2|TRBV4-1
CASSQVRSGNYGYTF
>few|TRBJ2-1|TRBV6-2/TRBV6-3
CASRTSEGPNEQFF
>-|TRBJ2-1|TRBV5-1
CASSFGLRGDEQFF
>many|TRBJ2-1|TRBV12-3/TRBV12-4
CASSPDRVDNEQFF
>few|TRBJ2-5|TRBV29-1
CSVAGTGASCCWETQYF
>few|TRBJ1-2|TRBV20-1
CSAKPGQGPGYTF
>many|TRBJ2-7|TRBV6-4
CASSDSDRGEQYF
>few|TRBJ1-4|TRBV4-1
CASSPQERIEKLFF
>-|TRBJ2-1|TRBV11-1
CASSGSVQFF
>many|TRBJ2-3|TRBV12-5
CASGFAGSPADTQYF
>many|TRBJ2-7|TRBV12-3/TRBV12-4
CASSFPRLEQYF
>-|TRBJ2-1|TRBV7-9
CASYPGGRTYNEQFF
>few|TRBJ2-3|TRBV7-3
CASSPSGGLSTDTQYF
>few|TRBJ2-5|TRBV9
CASSVDFSPKETQYF
>-|TRBJ2-5|TRBV20-1
CSARWSGGADQETQYF
>few|TRBJ1-1|TRBV27
CASNYGGGGTEAFF
>few|TRBJ1-6|TRBV2
CASVLLPGQLNSPLHF
>-|TRBJ2-7|TRBV30
CAWSRLRLRGLFDEQYF
>few|TRBJ1-5|TRBV6-2/TRBV6-3
CASRGRVRNQPQHF
>many|TRBJ2-7|TRBV6-5
CASSLAGPDEQYF
>few|TRBJ2-3|TRBV12-3/TRBV12-4
CASSFGGGAADTQYF
>few|TRBJ1-2|TRBV12-3/TRBV12-4
CASSEAGGRNYGYTF
>many|TRBJ2-2|TRBV11-3
CASSHRQGSGELFF
>-|TRBJ2-7|TRBV7-2
CASSLLEGSYEQYF
>-|TRBJ2-5|TRBV6-1
CASSAPTLIGGSGESETQYF
>-|TRBJ2-5|TRBV7-2
CASSLMAGGVETQYF
>many|TRBJ2-3|TRBV4-1
CASSFSSGGADTQYF
>many|TRBJ1-2|TRBV6-1
CAADQGDYGYTF
>many|TRBJ1-1|TRBV5-5
CASSLSGDTEAFF
>many|TRBJ2-3|TRBV10-1
CASSPSGSARDTQYF
>few|TRBJ2-1|TRBV28
CASSPYAGGSYNEQFF
>few|TRBJ1-1|TRBV4-1
CASSQDEGVIAEAFF
>few|TRBJ2-5|TRBV10-3
CAISEGDRSQETQYF
>-|TRBJ2-3|TRBV11-2
CASSLGLAGGSDTQYF
>-|TRBJ2-5|TRBV9
CASSVGTGQETQYF
>-|TRBJ2-7|TRBV5-4
CASSRDGYEQYF
>few|TRBJ2-2|TRBV19
CASDGTGELFF
>-|TRBJ2-7|TRBV9
CASSVAGGPTYEQYF
>-|TRBJ1-4|TRBV4-1
CASSQTGGNEKLFF
>many|TRBJ2-5|TRBV28
CASSLGFNTVETQYF
>-|TRBJ2-2|TRBV29-1
CSVATISNTGELFF
>-|TRBJ2-1|TRBV6-2/TRBV6-3
CASSPDRTSGYNEQFF
>many|TRBJ2-1|TRBV4-2
CASSHKDRGHNEQFF
>-|TRBJ2-1|TRBV29-1
CGGVSLNEQFF
>many|TRBJ2-7|TRBV6-2/TRBV6-3
CASSYSIQQYF
>many|TRBJ2-5|TRBV29-1
CSVGRSETQYF
>many|TRBJ2-1|TRBV12-3/TRBV12-4
CASRGGSRNEQFF
>few|TRBJ2-4|TRBV4-1
CASSQGTGAKNIQYF
>few|TRBJ2-1|TRBV25-1
CASGRLAGGRSSYNEQFF
>-|TRBJ2-1|TRBV27
CASSFGTGGVGEQFF
>many|TRBJ1-2|TRBV11-2
CASSLEAGGYTF